A selection of T cell receptor beta chains follows, all from one sample in a study of T cell repertoires in cytomegalovirus infection. TCRdb ran MiXCR on the reads and lists one entry per CDR3 protein. Here the sample spans around 100,000 distinct CDR3 sequences, around 10% being singletons. Their target antigens are unknown. Sample: PBMCs, sequenced either directly or after in vitro stimulation (not recorded which). The receptor set was obtained from a human donor in good health (CMV status not recorded). Some clones in this sample may be carry-over from other donors' samples. CDR3s include the opening cysteine and the closing phenylalanine or tryptophan. D genes are given only for firm matches. Where a row states a size, it is once, few, many or the class of an expanded clone; other rows omit it.

V gene: TRBV12-3/TRBV12-4
clone size: many
D gene: -
J gene: TRBJ2-1
CDR3 DNA: TGTGCCAGCAGTTTTCGGCGGTACAATGAGCAGTTCTTC
CDR3 protein: CASSFRRYNEQFF

V gene: TRBV27
clone size: -
D gene: -
J gene: TRBJ2-2
CDR3 DNA: TGTGCCAGCAGTTCACGGGGGCACACCGGGGAGCTGTTTTTT
CDR3 protein: CASSSRGHTGELFF

V gene: TRBV7-8
clone size: many
D gene: -
J gene: TRBJ2-1
CDR3 DNA: TGTGCCAGCAGCTTAGGCCTCCTCCTCCGGGGGTCCTACAATGAGCAGTTCTTC
CDR3 protein: CASSLGLLLRGSYNEQFF

V gene: TRBV14
clone size: many
D gene: -
J gene: TRBJ1-6
CDR3 DNA: TGTGCCAGCAGCCAGAATACAGGGTACAATTCACCCCTCCACTTT
CDR3 protein: CASSQNTGYNSPLHF

V gene: TRBV12-3/TRBV12-4
clone size: many
D gene: TRBD1
J gene: TRBJ1-2
CDR3 DNA: TGTGCCAGCAGAAACCCCGCAGGGGGCAACTATGGCTACACCTTC
CDR3 protein: CASRNPAGGNYGYTF

V gene: TRBV14
clone size: -
D gene: -
J gene: TRBJ1-6
CDR3 DNA: TGTGCCAGCAGCCAAGATGTCGGGGGGATGAATTCACCCCTCCACTTT
CDR3 protein: CASSQDVGGMNSPLHF

V gene: TRBV12-3/TRBV12-4
clone size: few
D gene: -
J gene: TRBJ1-6
CDR3 DNA: TGTGCCAGCAGTTTAAACGACGTGAATTCACCCCTCCACTTT
CDR3 protein: CASSLNDVNSPLHF

V gene: TRBV7-2
clone size: -
D gene: -
J gene: TRBJ1-1
CDR3 DNA: TGTGCCAGCAGCTTAGATGCCTCGAACACTGAAGCTTTCTTT
CDR3 protein: CASSLDASNTEAFF

V gene: TRBV5-1
clone size: many
D gene: TRBD2
J gene: TRBJ2-1
CDR3 DNA: TGCGCCAGCAGCTTACCAAGCGGGAGTGATTCTGAGCAGTTCTTC
CDR3 protein: CASSLPSGSDSEQFF

V gene: TRBV7-9
clone size: many
D gene: TRBD1
J gene: TRBJ1-2
CDR3 DNA: TGTGCCAGCAGCTTGGCAGGGACAGGGGATCGCTACACCTTC
CDR3 protein: CASSLAGTGDRYTF

V gene: TRBV7-8
clone size: many
D gene: -
J gene: TRBJ1-1
CDR3 DNA: TGTGCCAGCAGCTTAGCGTTGCATATAAACACTGAAGCTTTCTTT
CDR3 protein: CASSLALHINTEAFF

V gene: TRBV24-1
clone size: -
D gene: TRBD2
J gene: TRBJ2-1
CDR3 DNA: TGTGCCACCATGTCTAGCGGGATCAATGAGCAGTTCTTC
CDR3 protein: CATMSSGINEQFF

V gene: TRBV12-3/TRBV12-4
clone size: many
D gene: -
J gene: TRBJ2-2
CDR3 DNA: TGTGCCAGCAGTTTTTACCAGGGGGGAACCGGGGAGCTGTTTTTT
CDR3 protein: CASSFYQGGTGELFF

V gene: TRBV24-1
clone size: -
D gene: TRBD2
J gene: TRBJ2-1
CDR3 DNA: TGTGCCACCAGTGCAAGGGGACTAGCGGGTTACAATGAGCAGTTCTTC
CDR3 protein: CATSARGLAGYNEQFF

V gene: TRBV20-1
clone size: few
D gene: TRBD2
J gene: TRBJ2-3
CDR3 DNA: TGCAGTGCAAGACGGGGCGGGGGGGGGCAAGGAGATACGCAGTATTTT
CDR3 protein: CSARRGGGGQGDTQYF

V gene: TRBV5-6
clone size: many
D gene: -
J gene: TRBJ1-1
CDR3 DNA: TGTGCCAGCAGCCCATGGGGGAGCACGGTCGTCACTGAAGCTTTCTTT
CDR3 protein: CASSPWGSTVVTEAFF

V gene: TRBV19
clone size: -
D gene: TRBD1
J gene: TRBJ1-1
CDR3 DNA: TGTGCCAGTAAGCTCCCTGGGACAGGGGGCACTGAAGCTTTCTTT
CDR3 protein: CASKLPGTGGTEAFF

V gene: TRBV7-9
clone size: few
D gene: -
J gene: TRBJ1-6
CDR3 DNA: TGTGCCAGCAGCCCTACGGGAGGCCATCGCAATTCACCCCTCCACTTT
CDR3 protein: CASSPTGGHRNSPLHF

V gene: TRBV7-9
clone size: many
D gene: -
J gene: TRBJ1-5
CDR3 DNA: TGTGCCAGCAGCTTAGATGGTACAAGCAATCAGCCCCAGCATTTT
CDR3 protein: CASSLDGTSNQPQHF

V gene: TRBV7-8
clone size: many
D gene: TRBD1
J gene: TRBJ1-1
CDR3 DNA: TGTGCCAGCAGCTTCTTCTCTGTGGGGACAGGGGTGAACACTGAAGCTTTCTTT
CDR3 protein: CASSFFSVGTGVNTEAFF

V gene: TRBV6-5
clone size: many
D gene: TRBD2
J gene: TRBJ2-5
CDR3 DNA: TGTGCCAGCAGTTACTCCAGGGGCGGGAGGGCGCACCAAGAGACCCAGTACTTC
CDR3 protein: CASSYSRGGRAHQETQYF

V gene: TRBV20-1
clone size: few
D gene: -
J gene: TRBJ2-4
CDR3 DNA: TGCAGTGCTAGAGTCTGGCTAGCCAAAAACATTCAGTACTTC
CDR3 protein: CSARVWLAKNIQYF

V gene: TRBV5-4
clone size: -
D gene: -
J gene: TRBJ1-1
CDR3 DNA: TGTGCCAGCAGCCGCGGGGGGGCAATTGGGAACACTGAAGCTTTCTTT
CDR3 protein: CASSRGGAIGNTEAFF

V gene: TRBV19
clone size: many
D gene: TRBD1
J gene: TRBJ1-4
CDR3 DNA: TGTGCCAGTAGTCCCGGGACAGGGGAAAAACTGTTTTTT
CDR3 protein: CASSPGTGEKLFF

V gene: TRBV19
clone size: many
D gene: -
J gene: TRBJ2-5
CDR3 DNA: TGTGCCAGTAGGAACCAAGAGACCCAGTACTTC
CDR3 protein: CASRNQETQYF

V gene: TRBV27
clone size: many
D gene: TRBD2
J gene: TRBJ2-5
CDR3 DNA: TGTGCCAGCAGCGGGGGGAGGTACCAAGAGACCCAGTACTTC
CDR3 protein: CASSGGRYQETQYF

V gene: TRBV4-3
clone size: many
D gene: TRBD2
J gene: TRBJ2-1
CDR3 DNA: TGCGCCAGCAGCCAAGATGAGCTAGCGGAGTACAAGAGCTCCTACAATGAGCAGTTCTTC
CDR3 protein: CASSQDELAEYKSSYNEQFF

V gene: TRBV2
clone size: few
D gene: -
J gene: TRBJ1-1
CDR3 DNA: TGTGCCAGCAAGCAGAGTGGTGTGACTGAAGCTTTCTTT
CDR3 protein: CASKQSGVTEAFF

V gene: TRBV12-3/TRBV12-4
clone size: few
D gene: TRBD2
J gene: TRBJ2-3
CDR3 DNA: TGTGCCAGCAGTTTAGAGACAGGTGCGGGAGGGCCTTCACAGTATTTT
CDR3 protein: CASSLETGAGGPSQYF

V gene: TRBV12-3/TRBV12-4
clone size: many
D gene: -
J gene: TRBJ2-5
CDR3 DNA: TGTGCCAGCAGTTTGGAGGGAGCCGAAGAGACCCAGTACTTC
CDR3 protein: CASSLEGAEETQYF

V gene: TRBV7-2
clone size: many
D gene: -
J gene: TRBJ2-3
CDR3 DNA: TGTGCCAGCAGCCTCGAAGATACGCAGTATTTT
CDR3 protein: CASSLEDTQYF

V gene: TRBV12-3/TRBV12-4
clone size: many
D gene: -
J gene: TRBJ2-7
CDR3 DNA: TGTGCCAGCAGGCGTTCTAACTACGAGCAGTACTTC
CDR3 protein: CASRRSNYEQYF

V gene: TRBV7-9
clone size: many
D gene: TRBD2
J gene: TRBJ2-7
CDR3 DNA: TGTGCCAGCAGCTTCGGTAGCGGGATCTACGAGCAGTACTTC
CDR3 protein: CASSFGSGIYEQYF

V gene: TRBV7-8
clone size: many
D gene: TRBD2
J gene: TRBJ2-3
CDR3 DNA: TGTGCCAGCAGCTTTTTGCTCCCGGGAGGCTCAGATACGCAGTATTTT
CDR3 protein: CASSFLLPGGSDTQYF

V gene: TRBV6-5
clone size: -
D gene: -
J gene: TRBJ1-1
CDR3 DNA: TGTGCCAGCAGTTATAGCTCAACAGGCCCAATGAACACTGAAGCTTTCTTT
CDR3 protein: CASSYSSTGPMNTEAFF

V gene: TRBV7-9
clone size: -
D gene: TRBD2
J gene: TRBJ2-3
CDR3 DNA: TGTGCCAGCAGCTTTAGCGGGACTGATACGCAGTATTTT
CDR3 protein: CASSFSGTDTQYF

V gene: TRBV29-1
clone size: -
D gene: -
J gene: TRBJ2-1
CDR3 DNA: TGCAGCGTTGAAATTGAGCAGTTCTTC
CDR3 protein: CSVEIEQFF

V gene: TRBV7-9
clone size: few
D gene: -
J gene: TRBJ1-4
CDR3 DNA: TGTGCCAGCAGCTGGAGCAGTGGGCCGCTTGAAAAACTGTTTTTT
CDR3 protein: CASSWSSGPLEKLFF

V gene: TRBV5-4
clone size: few
D gene: -
J gene: TRBJ1-5
CDR3 DNA: TGTGCCAGCAGCTTGGTACTGGTTAGCAATCAGCCCCAGCATTTT
CDR3 protein: CASSLVLVSNQPQHF

V gene: TRBV12-3/TRBV12-4
clone size: many
D gene: TRBD1
J gene: TRBJ1-1
CDR3 DNA: TGTGCCAGCAGTGGGACAGGGACCACTGAAGCTTTCTTT
CDR3 protein: CASSGTGTTEAFF

V gene: TRBV25-1
clone size: many
D gene: TRBD2
J gene: TRBJ2-2
CDR3 DNA: TGTGCCAGCAGTGCCTCCGGGCTAGCGGGAATTGGGACCGGGGAGCTGTTTTTT
CDR3 protein: CASSASGLAGIGTGELFF

V gene: TRBV19
clone size: many
D gene: -
J gene: TRBJ1-1
CDR3 DNA: TGTGCCAGTAGTAACGGACAGTGGATTGATGAAACTTTCTTT
CDR3 protein: CASSNGQWIDETFF

V gene: TRBV7-2
clone size: many
D gene: TRBD2
J gene: TRBJ2-7
CDR3 DNA: TGTGCCAGCAGCACGGGGGGAGCGGGGCAAACCTCCTACGAGCAGTACTTC
CDR3 protein: CASSTGGAGQTSYEQYF

V gene: TRBV15
clone size: few
D gene: TRBD1
J gene: TRBJ1-5
CDR3 DNA: TGTGCCACCAGCAGAGATTACGCCGGGACAGAATATAGCAATCAGCCCCAGCATTTT
CDR3 protein: CATSRDYAGTEYSNQPQHF

V gene: TRBV6-5
clone size: few
D gene: -
J gene: TRBJ2-3
CDR3 DNA: TGTGCCAGCAGACCACAGGGAAGGACAGATACGCAGTATTTT
CDR3 protein: CASRPQGRTDTQYF

V gene: TRBV6-2/TRBV6-3
clone size: -
D gene: -
J gene: TRBJ2-1
CDR3 DNA: TGTGCCAGCAGTTACCCACTCCACAGGGACCTTGAGCAGTTCTTC
CDR3 protein: CASSYPLHRDLEQFF

V gene: TRBV6-2/TRBV6-3
clone size: -
D gene: -
J gene: TRBJ1-4
CDR3 DNA: TGTGCCACCGCCAGCCTTTCCCGGAGGGGGAATGAAAAACTGTTTTTT
CDR3 protein: CATASLSRRGNEKLFF

V gene: TRBV6-5
clone size: -
D gene: TRBD2
J gene: TRBJ2-3
CDR3 DNA: TGTGCCAGCGGTCTAGCGGGAGTTGGGGTTGGCACAGATACGCAGTATTTT
CDR3 protein: CASGLAGVGVGTDTQYF

V gene: TRBV20-1
clone size: few
D gene: -
J gene: TRBJ1-6
CDR3 DNA: TGCAGTGCTAGGGCGGTAGGGTCACCCCTCCACTTT
CDR3 protein: CSARAVGSPLHF

V gene: TRBV29-1
clone size: few
D gene: -
J gene: TRBJ1-3
CDR3 DNA: TGCAGCGCGCAGTCCCCCGGGGACACCATATATTTT
CDR3 protein: CSAQSPGDTIYF

V gene: TRBV10-1
clone size: -
D gene: TRBD2
J gene: TRBJ2-5
CDR3 DNA: TGCGCCAGCAGCGCGGGAGCGCGGGAGACCCAGTACTTC
CDR3 protein: CASSAGARETQYF

V gene: TRBV20-1
clone size: few
D gene: TRBD1
J gene: TRBJ2-7
CDR3 DNA: TGCAGTGCTAGGGCCCGTGACAGGGCGTGGGACGAGCAGTACTTC
CDR3 protein: CSARARDRAWDEQYF

V gene: TRBV6-5
clone size: few
D gene: -
J gene: TRBJ1-1
CDR3 DNA: TGTGCCAGCAGTTACGTAGGAGGCGGCACTGAAGCTTTCTTT
CDR3 protein: CASSYVGGGTEAFF

V gene: TRBV7-2
clone size: -
D gene: -
J gene: TRBJ1-2
CDR3 DNA: TGTGCCAGCAGCTTAGTGGGAAAAGGTGACTATGGCTACACCTTC
CDR3 protein: CASSLVGKGDYGYTF